One sample yielded the 8 T cell receptor beta chains listed below, sequenced in a study of T cells in Graves' hyperthyroidism and ophthalmopathy. The CDR3 regions of TCR beta were amplified from RNA transcripts. An initial round of RT-PCR targeting the TCR CDR3 relied on the HTBI primer set. TCRdb ran MiXCR on the multiplex PCR reads and lists one entry per CDR3 protein. The table includes approximately 560,000 distinct CDR3 sequences, approximately 15% detected once. Material: blood. These receptors originate from a woman aged 25 to 45 with Graves' hyperthyroidism.

This clonotype was seen many times. The chain links TRBV20-1 to TRBJ1-2, with 7 positions matching TRBD1. This CDR3 contains 14 residues. The germline V gene encodes CDR1 DFQATT and CDR2 SNEGSKA (reference sequence). Germline trimming cut 2 bases from V and 4 bases from J; bases unmatched to any gene: 7. The CDR3 protein is CSARWEGALYGYTF. DNA for the CDR3: TGCAGTGCTAGATGGGAGGGGGCGCTCTATGGCTACACCTTC.

Many counts were recorded for this clonotype. The chain combines TRBV7-8 with TRBJ1-3; maybe TRBD1 (6 bases). The CDR3 consists of 14 residues. From germline, CDR1 is SGHVS and CDR2 FQNEAQ. V lost 2 bases and J 1 base, leaving 6 bases between the germline ends. For the CDR3, the DNA is TGTGCCAGCAGCTTAAGGGGGTCTGGAAACACCATATATTTT. Residues: CASSLRGSGNTIYF.

On this clonotype itself: A read error may account for a junction end that differs from germline. The chain has TRBV6-1 and TRBJ1-6; D is undetermined. CDR3 size: 14 residues. The germline V gene encodes CDR1 MNHNS and CDR2 SASEGT. CDR3 amino acids: CAISEGGKNSPLHF. DNA for the CDR3: TGTGCCATCAGTGAGGGAGGGAAGAATTCACCCCTCCACTTT.

The rearrangement links TRBV6-6 to TRBJ2-7; 12 bases are a match to TRBD1. The CDR3 consists of 15 residues. CDR1 is MNHNY, CDR2 SVGAGI, per germline (reference sequence). With V trimmed by 2 bases and J by 5 bases, 4 bases remained unmatched. The DNA for the CDR3 is TGTGCCAGCAGTTACCGGGACAGGGGGCTTGACGAGCAGTACTTC. This encodes CASSYRDRGLDEQYF.

This clonotype was observed many times. J is TRBJ1-2 and V is TRBV24-1; D call uncertain. Germline V gene sequence: CDR1 KGHDR, CDR2 SFDVKD. This CDR3 has 14 amino acids. Deletions cut 3 bases from V and 0 bases from J, with 7 bases between. CDR3 loop: CATSDVLANYGYTF. Here the CDR3 DNA reads TGTGCCACCAGTGATGTTCTAGCTAACTATGGCTACACCTTC.

The chain uses TRBV12-3 or TRBV12-4 and TRBJ2-2; a possible D gene is TRBD2 (7 bases). CDR3 length: 20 residues. Between the trimmed V and J ends, which lost 3 bases and 0 bases, there was a span of 23 bases. CDR3 in amino acids: CASSLSPNREGIPNTGELFF. As DNA, the CDR3 is TGTGCCAGCAGTTTGTCCCCCAACAGGGAGGGAATACCGAACACCGGGGAGCTGTTTTTT.

This chain connects TRBV20-1 to TRBJ2-6; 9 bases are shared with TRBD1. The V gene end was trimmed by 4 bases and the J gene end by 1 base; junction bases not matched to a gene: 11. CDR1 and CDR2 from the germline V gene are DFQATT and SNEGSKA (reference sequence). The CDR3 runs to 18 residues. CDR3 sequence (DNA): TGCAGTGCTAACACACGGCGGGACAGGGAGTCTGGGGCCAACGTCCTGACTTTC. This encodes CSANTRRDRESGANVLTF.

The V gene is TRBV7-3, the J gene TRBJ2-2; tentative D call: TRBD2 (6 bases). CDR1 and CDR2 from the germline V gene are SGHTA and FQGTGA. This CDR3 has 17 residues. V was pared by 6 bases and J by 3 bases, with 20 bases between. CDR3 region: CASSRSSLERDTGELFF. The CDR3 bases are TGTGCCAGCAGTAGGAGTAGTTTAGAGCGGGACACCGGGGAGCTGTTTTTT.